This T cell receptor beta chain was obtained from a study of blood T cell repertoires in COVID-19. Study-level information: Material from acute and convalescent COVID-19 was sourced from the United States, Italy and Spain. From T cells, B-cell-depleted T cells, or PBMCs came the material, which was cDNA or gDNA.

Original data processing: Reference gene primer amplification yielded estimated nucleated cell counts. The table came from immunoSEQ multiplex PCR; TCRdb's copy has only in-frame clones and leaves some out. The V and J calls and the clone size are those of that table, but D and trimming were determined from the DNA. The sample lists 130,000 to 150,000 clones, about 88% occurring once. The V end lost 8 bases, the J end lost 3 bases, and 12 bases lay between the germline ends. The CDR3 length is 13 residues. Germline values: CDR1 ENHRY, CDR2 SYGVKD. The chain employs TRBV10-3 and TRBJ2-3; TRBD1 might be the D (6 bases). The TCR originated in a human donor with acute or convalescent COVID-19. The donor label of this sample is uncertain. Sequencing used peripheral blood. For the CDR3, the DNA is TGTGCCATCTCCGGCCAGGGGACAGATACGCAGTATTTT. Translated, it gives CAISGQGTDTQYF.